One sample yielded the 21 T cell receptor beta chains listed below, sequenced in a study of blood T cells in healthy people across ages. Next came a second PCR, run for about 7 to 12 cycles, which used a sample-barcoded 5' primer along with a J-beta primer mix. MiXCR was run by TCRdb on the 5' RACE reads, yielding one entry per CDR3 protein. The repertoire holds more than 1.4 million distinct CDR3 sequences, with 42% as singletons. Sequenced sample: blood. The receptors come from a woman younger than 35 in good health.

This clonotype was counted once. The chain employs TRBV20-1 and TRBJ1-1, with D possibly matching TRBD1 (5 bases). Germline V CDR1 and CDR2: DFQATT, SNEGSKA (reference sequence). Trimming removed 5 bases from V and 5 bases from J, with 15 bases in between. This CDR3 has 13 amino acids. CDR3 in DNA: TGCAGTGCTCCTCACCTTGGGGGGACTGAAGCTTTCTTT. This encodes CSAPHLGGTEAFF.

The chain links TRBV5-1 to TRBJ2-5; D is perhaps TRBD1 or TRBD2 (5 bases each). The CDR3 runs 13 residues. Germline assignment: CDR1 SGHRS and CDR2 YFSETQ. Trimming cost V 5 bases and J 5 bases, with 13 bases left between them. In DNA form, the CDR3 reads TGCGCCAGCAGACGGGACCGCCGGGAGACCCAGTACTTC. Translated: CASRRDRRETQYF.

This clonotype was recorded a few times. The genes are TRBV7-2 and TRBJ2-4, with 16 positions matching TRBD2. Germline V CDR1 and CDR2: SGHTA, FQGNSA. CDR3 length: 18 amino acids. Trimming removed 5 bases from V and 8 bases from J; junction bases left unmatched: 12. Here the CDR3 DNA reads TGTGCCAGCAGCCGCAATCCTTTCGGGACTAGCGGGAGGGACATTCAGTACTTC. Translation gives CASSRNPFGTSGRDIQYF.

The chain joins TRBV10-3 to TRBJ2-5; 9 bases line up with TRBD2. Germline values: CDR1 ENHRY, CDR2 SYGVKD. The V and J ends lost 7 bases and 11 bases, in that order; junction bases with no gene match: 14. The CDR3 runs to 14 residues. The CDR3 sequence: CAIKGAGGLNEQYF. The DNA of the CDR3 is TGTGCCATCAAAGGTGCGGGAGGGTTAAATGAGCAGTACTTC.

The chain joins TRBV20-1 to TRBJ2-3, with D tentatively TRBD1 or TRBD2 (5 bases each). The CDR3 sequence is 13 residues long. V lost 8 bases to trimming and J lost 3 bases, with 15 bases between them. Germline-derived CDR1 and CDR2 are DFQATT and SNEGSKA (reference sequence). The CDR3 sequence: CSSGAPWTDTQYF. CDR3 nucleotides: TGCAGTTCCGGGGCCCCGTGGACAGATACGCAGTATTTT.

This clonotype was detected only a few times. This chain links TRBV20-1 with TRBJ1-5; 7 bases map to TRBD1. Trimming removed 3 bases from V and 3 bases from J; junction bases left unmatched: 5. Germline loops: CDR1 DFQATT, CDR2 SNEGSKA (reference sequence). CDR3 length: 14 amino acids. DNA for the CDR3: TGCAGTGCTAGTAGGGGGCGGGACAATCAGCCCCAGCATTTT. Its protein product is CSASRGRDNQPQHF.

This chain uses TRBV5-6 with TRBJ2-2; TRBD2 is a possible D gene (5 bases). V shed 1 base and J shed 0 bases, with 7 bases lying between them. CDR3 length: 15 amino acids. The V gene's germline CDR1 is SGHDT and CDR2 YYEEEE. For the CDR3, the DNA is TGTGCCAGCAGCTTGCTAGCAGCGAACACCGGGGAGCTGTTTTTT. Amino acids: CASSLLAANTGELFF.

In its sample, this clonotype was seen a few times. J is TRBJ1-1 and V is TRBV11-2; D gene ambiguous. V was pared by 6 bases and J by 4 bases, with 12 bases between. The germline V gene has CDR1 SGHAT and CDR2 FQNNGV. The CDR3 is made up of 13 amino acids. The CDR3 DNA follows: TGTGCCAGCAGTCACGGGTTTGGCACTGAAGCTTTCTTT. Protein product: CASSHGFGTEAFF.

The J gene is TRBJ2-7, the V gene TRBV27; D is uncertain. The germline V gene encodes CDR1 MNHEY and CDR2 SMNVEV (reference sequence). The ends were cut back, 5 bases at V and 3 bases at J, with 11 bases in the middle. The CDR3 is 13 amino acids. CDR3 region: CASSNTADYEQYF. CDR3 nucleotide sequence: TGTGCCAGCAGTAATACGGCGGACTACGAGCAGTACTTC.

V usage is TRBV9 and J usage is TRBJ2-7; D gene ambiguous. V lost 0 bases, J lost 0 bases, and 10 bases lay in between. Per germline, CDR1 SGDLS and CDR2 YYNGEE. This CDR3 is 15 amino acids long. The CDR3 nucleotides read TGTGCCAGCAGCGTAGACTGGTTTAGCTCCTACGAGCAGTACTTC. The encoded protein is CASSVDWFSSYEQYF.

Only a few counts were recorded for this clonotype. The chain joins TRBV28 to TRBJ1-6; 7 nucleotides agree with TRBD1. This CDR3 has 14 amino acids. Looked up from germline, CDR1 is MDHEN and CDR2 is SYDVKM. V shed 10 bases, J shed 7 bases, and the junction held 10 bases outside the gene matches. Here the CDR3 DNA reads TGTGCCATAACCCCCGGGACAGCAAATTCACCCCTCCACTTT. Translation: CAITPGTANSPLHF. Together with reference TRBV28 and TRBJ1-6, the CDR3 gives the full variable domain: DVKVTQSSRYLVKRTGEKVFLECVQDMDHENMFWYRQDPGLGLRLIYFSYDVKMKEKGDIPEGYSVSREKKERFSLILESASTNQTSMYLCAITPGTANSPLHFGNGTRLTVT.

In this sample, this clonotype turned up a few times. DNA of the CDR3: TGTGCCAGCAACCCCGTGGACAGAAGTTACGAGCAGTACTTC. It codes for CASNPVDRSYEQYF. The chain is built from TRBV7-9 and TRBJ2-7; D might be TRBD1 (6 bases). Between the trimmed V and J ends, which lost 7 bases and 4 bases, there was a span of 17 bases. The CDR3 runs to 14 residues. Germline V gene data show CDR1 as SEHNR and CDR2 as FQNEAQ (reference sequence). Using reference TRBV7-9 and TRBJ2-7 for the parts outside the CDR3, the full variable domain is DTGVSQNPRHKITKRGQNVTFRCDPISEHNRLYWYRQTLGQGPEFLTYFQNEAQLEKSRLLSDRFSAERPKGSFSTLEIQRTEQGDSAMYLCASNPVDRSYEQYFGPGTRLTVT.

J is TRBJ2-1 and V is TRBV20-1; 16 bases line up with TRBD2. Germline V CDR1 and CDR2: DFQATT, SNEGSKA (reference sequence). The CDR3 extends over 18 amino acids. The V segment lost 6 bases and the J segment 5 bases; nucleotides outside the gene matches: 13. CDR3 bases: TGCAGTGCCCAAAGTGGGACTAGCGGGAGGGGTCTCCACAATGAGCAGTTCTTC. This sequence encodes CSAQSGTSGRGLHNEQFF.

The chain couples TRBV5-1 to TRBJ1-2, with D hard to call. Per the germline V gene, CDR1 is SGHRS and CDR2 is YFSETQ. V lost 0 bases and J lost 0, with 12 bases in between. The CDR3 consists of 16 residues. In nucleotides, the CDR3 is TGCGCCAGCAGCTTGGGGACGGAGTCGACTAACTATGGCTACACCTTC. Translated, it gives CASSLGTESTNYGYTF.

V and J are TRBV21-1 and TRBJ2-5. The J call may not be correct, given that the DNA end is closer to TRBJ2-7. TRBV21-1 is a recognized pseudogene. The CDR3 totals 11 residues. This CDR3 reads CASSKPVEQYF. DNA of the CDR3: TGTGCCAGCAGCAAGCCAGTCGAGCAGTACTTC.

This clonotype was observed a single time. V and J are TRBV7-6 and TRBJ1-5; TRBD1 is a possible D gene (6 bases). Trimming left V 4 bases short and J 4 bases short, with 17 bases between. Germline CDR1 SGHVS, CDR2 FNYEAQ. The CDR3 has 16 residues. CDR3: CASSSGGQGRNQPQHF. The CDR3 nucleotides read TGTGCCAGCAGCTCCGGGGGCCAGGGGAGAAATCAGCCCCAGCATTTT. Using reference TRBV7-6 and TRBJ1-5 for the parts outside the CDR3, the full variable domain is GAGVSQSPRYKVTKRGQDVALRCDPISGHVSLYWYRQALGQGPEFLTYFNYEAQQDKSGLPNDRFSAERPEGSISTLTIQRTEQRDSAMYRCASSSGGQGRNQPQHFGDGTRLSIL.

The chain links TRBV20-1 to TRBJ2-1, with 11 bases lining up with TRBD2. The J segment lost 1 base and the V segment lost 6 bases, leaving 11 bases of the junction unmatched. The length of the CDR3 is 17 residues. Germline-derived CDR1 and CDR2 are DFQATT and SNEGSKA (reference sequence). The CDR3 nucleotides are TGCAGTGCCCCACGGGGTAGCGGGGGGGCGTCCTACAATGAGCAGTTCTTC. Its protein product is CSAPRGSGGASYNEQFF.

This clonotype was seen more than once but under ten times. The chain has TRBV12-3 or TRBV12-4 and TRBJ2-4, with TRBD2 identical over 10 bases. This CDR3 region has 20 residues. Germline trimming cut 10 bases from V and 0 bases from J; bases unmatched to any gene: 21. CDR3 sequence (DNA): TGTGCCACCCATTGCGCTAGCGGGGGTGGGGCGCCCTTAGCCAAAAACATTCAGTACTTC. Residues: CATHCASGGGAPLAKNIQYF.

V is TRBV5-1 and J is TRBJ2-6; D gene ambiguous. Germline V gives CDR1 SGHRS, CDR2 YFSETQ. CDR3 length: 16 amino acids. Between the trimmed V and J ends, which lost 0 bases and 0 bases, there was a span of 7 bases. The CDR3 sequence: CASSLAPNSGANVLTF. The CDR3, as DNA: TGCGCCAGCAGCTTGGCCCCCAACTCTGGGGCCAACGTCCTGACTTTC.

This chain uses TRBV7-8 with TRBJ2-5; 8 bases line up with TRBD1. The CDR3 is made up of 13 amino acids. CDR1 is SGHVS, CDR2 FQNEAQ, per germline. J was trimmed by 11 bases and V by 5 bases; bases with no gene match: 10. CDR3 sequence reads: CASSGQGGIAQYF. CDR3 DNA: TGTGCCAGCAGCGGACAGGGAGGTATAGCGCAGTACTTC.

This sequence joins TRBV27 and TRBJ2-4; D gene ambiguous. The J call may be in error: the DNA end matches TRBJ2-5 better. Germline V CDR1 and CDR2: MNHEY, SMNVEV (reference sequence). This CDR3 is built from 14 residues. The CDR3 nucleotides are TGTGCCAGCAGCCTGACCTCCGCGTGGGAGACCCAGTACTTC. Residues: CASSLTSAWETQYF.